This T cell receptor (beta chain) was sequenced in a study of blood T cell repertoires in COVID-19. Whole-study context: Some COVID-19 samples were acute and others convalescent; all came from the United States, Italy and Spain. T cells, B-cell-depleted T cells, or PBMCs provided the cDNA or gDNA that served as material.

The CDR3 length is 14 residues. V dropped 3 bases and J dropped 1 base, with 9 bases sitting between them. The germline CDR1 and CDR2 sequences are MDHEN and SYDVKM. Authors' analysis steps: Researchers report that nucleated cell counts were estimated from reference gene primer amplification. Generated by immunoSEQ multiplex PCR, the TCRdb table keeps only in-frame clones and is missing some. That table is the source of V, J and clone size, and D and trimming were worked out from the DNA. The profile shows roughly 100,000 clones, 75% to 85% of them singletons. The genes are TRBV28 and TRBJ1-1; possible D gene TRBD1, 5 bases. The specimen was peripheral blood. The sequence was collected from a man aged 55 to 69 with acute or convalescent COVID-19. The CDR3 nucleotides read TGTGCCAGCAGTTTTGGGGCGTGGAACACTGAAGCTTTCTTT. As protein: CASSFGAWNTEAFF.